This T cell receptor beta chain was captured in a study of cytomegalovirus exposure and HLA in healthy donors. About the research overall: The approximately 660 first-cohort repertoires shared a platform with the 100 to 150 validation repertoires, as reported in a later analysis.

Turning to this clone: Its target is unknown.

The J segment lost 5 bases and the V segment lost 7 bases, leaving 5 bases of the junction unmatched. CDR1 is SGHRS, CDR2 YFSETQ, per germline. The CDR3 length is 13 residues. The method was immunoSEQ multiplex PCR; TCRdb's version includes in-frame clones alone and lacks a portion of them. Among approximately 190,000 clones listed, roughly 82% were seen once. Study-level findings and limits: Among TCR beta chains, those listed as cytomegalovirus-associated numbered around 160. Rarity held for most TCR sequences, but there were some public TCRs that occurred in many donors. Cytomegalovirus status, reportedly, was diagnosed with high specificity and sensitivity by the classifier.

The genes are TRBV5-1 and TRBJ1-5; 8 bases are a match to TRBD1. This clonotype was sampled from a man aged 18 to 29 in good health and CMV-seropositive. The sample was PBMCs. The CDR3 coding sequence is TGCGCCAGCCGACAGGGGTACGATCAGCCCCAGCATTTT. The encoded protein is CASRQGYDQPQHF.